A single count supports the clone carrying this T cell receptor (beta chain). The data stem from a study of chemoradiotherapy in HPV16-positive cancers. This table comes from immunoSEQ multiplex PCR, and its TCRdb copy is limited to in-frame clones, with some not included. The table shows approximately 11,000 clones, with about 82% occurring only once. The specimen comprised blood, sampled from a patient who underwent chemoradiotherapy. The TCR originated in a human donor with HPV-associated anogenital cancer.

The CDR3, as DNA: TGCGCCAGCAGCTCGGGTGCAGGGGTGGAAAAACTGTTTTTT. This codes for CASSSGAGVEKLFF. This sequence joins TRBV5-1 and TRBJ1-4, with a weak D call TRBD1 (6 bases). The CDR3 is made up of 14 amino acids. V dropped 3 bases and J dropped 8 bases, with 14 bases sitting between them. The germline V gene encodes CDR1 SGHRS and CDR2 YFSETQ. Drawing the rest from reference TRBV5-1 and TRBJ1-4, the complete variable domain is KAGVTQTPRYLIKTRGQQVTLSCSPISGHRSVSWYQQTPGQGLQFLFEYFSETQRNKGNFPGRFSGRQFSNSRSEMNVSTLELGDSALYLCASSSGAGVEKLFFGSGTQLSVL.